This T cell receptor (beta chain) stems from a study of T-cell reconstitution after alpha-beta-depleted transplantation in children. Findings of the study overall: Hyperexpanded clones declined; after one year, newly produced T cells mostly supplied diversity.

A remark on this clonotype: What it recognizes is unknown.

It was with unique molecular identifiers that the TCRbeta library was prepared. Each CDR3 protein gets one entry after TCRdb re-called the PCR reads with MiXCR. The sample gives some 100,000 distinct CDR3 sequences, roughly a sixth of which show up once; 15% to 20% is in the top ten. This TCR came from a male patient aged 2 to 9 who had a stem cell transplant for acute lymphoblastic leukemia, so the T cells may come from the graft donor. This sample comprised PBMCs, mostly from graft donor cells, obtained 180 days after TCRalphabeta/CD19-depleted stem cell transplant.

CDR3 sequence reads: CSDRTGGIPGELFF. The CDR3 DNA follows: TGCAGCGACAGGACAGGGGGAATACCCGGGGAGCTGTTTTTT. J is TRBJ2-2 and V is TRBV29-1, with 10 bases that match TRBD1. CDR3 length: 14 amino acids. Germline lookup yields CDR1 SQVTM and CDR2 ANQGSEA. Trimming cost V 7 bases and J 6 bases; bases outside gene matches: 8.